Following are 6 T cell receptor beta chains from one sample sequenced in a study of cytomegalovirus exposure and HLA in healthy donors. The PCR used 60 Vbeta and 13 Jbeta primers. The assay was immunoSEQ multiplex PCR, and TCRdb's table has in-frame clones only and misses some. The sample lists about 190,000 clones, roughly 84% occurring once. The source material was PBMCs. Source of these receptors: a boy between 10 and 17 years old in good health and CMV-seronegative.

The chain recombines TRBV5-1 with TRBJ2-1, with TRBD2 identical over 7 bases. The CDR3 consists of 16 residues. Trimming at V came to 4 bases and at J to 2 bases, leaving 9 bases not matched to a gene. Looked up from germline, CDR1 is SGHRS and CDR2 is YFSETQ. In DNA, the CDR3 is TGCGCCAGCAGCCCGGAGGCGGGGGTCCCCTACAATGAGCAGTTCTTC. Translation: CASSPEAGVPYNEQFF. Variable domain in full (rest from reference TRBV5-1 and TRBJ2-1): KAGVTQTPRYLIKTRGQQVTLSCSPISGHRSVSWYQQTPGQGLQFLFEYFSETQRNKGNFPGRFSGRQFSNSRSEMNVSTLELGDSALYLCASSPEAGVPYNEQFFGPGTRLTVL.

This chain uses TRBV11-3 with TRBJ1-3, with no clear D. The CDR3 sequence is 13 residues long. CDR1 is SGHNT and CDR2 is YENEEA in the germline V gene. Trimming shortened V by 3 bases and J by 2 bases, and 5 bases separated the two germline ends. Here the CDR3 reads CASSLGAGNTIYF. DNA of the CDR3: TGTGCCAGCAGCTTGGGAGCTGGAAACACCATATATTTT.

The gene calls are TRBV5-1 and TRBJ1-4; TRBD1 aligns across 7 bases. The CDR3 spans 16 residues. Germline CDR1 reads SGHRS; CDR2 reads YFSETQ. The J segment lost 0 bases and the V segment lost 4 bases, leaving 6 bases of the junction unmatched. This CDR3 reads CASSRQGQATNEKLFF. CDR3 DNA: TGCGCCAGCAGCCGGCAAGGACAGGCAACTAATGAAAAACTGTTTTTT.

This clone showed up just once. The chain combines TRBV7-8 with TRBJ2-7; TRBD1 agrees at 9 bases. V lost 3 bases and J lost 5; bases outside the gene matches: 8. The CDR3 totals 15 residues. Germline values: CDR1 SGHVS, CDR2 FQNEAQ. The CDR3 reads CASSLFDRGNNEQYF. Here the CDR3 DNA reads TGTGCCAGCAGCTTGTTCGACAGGGGGAATAACGAGCAGTACTTC.

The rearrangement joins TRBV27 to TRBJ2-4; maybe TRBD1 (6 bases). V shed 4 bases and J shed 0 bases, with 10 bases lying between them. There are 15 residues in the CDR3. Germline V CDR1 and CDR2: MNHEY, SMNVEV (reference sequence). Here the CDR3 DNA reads TGTGCCAGCAGTTCTCCAGGGGAAGCCAAAAACATTCAGTACTTC. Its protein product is CASSSPGEAKNIQYF.

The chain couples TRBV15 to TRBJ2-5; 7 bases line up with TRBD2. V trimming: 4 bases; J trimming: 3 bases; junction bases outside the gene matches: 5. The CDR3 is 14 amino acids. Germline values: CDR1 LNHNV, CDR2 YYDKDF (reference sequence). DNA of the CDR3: TGTGCCACCAGCACCCCTAGCGGTAAAGAGACCCAGTACTTC. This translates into CATSTPSGKETQYF.